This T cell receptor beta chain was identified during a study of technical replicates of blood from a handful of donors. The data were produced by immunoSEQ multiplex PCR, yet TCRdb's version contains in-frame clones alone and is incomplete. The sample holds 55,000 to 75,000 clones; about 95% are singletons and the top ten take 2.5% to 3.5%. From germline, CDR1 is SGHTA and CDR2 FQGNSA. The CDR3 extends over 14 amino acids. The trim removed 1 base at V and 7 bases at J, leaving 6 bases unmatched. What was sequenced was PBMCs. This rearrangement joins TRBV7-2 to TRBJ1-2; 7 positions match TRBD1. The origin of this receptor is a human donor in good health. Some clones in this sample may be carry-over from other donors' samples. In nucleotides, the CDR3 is TGTGCCAGCAGCTTAGGTGACAGGGCTGTTGGCTACACCTTC. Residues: CASSLGDRAVGYTF.